This record covers a single T cell receptor (beta chain). What it binds is unknown. The entry originates in a study of shared clonotypes between healthy human individuals. Whole-study results and caveats: Generally, naive subsets (rather than memory subsets) showed larger estimated richness. Naive CD4 clonotype sharing across a handful of donors was around 5%.

The study ran the assay at deep level. Profiled with immunoSEQ multiplex PCR; TCRdb holds only in-frame clones, not every one. The data contain around 2.3 million clones, almost 96% of them singletons. Germline V gene lookup returns CDR1 MGHRA and CDR2 YSYEKL. The CDR3 totals 14 residues. Trimming took off 1 base at V and 6 bases at J, with 10 bases between the two ends. The sequenced sample was naive CD4+ T cells sorted from blood. Subset described: CD45RA+ positively selected. This TCR came from a man aged 18 to 30 in good health. V usage is TRBV4-1 and J usage is TRBJ1-5, with a weak D call TRBD1 (5 bases). The CDR3 here is CASSQADGAQPQHF. The CDR3 DNA reads TGCGCCAGCAGCCAAGCTGATGGGGCTCAGCCCCAGCATTTT.